These T cell receptor beta chains were read from a single sample in a study of blood T cell repertoires in COVID-19. TCRdb's table, derived via immunoSEQ multiplex PCR, lists solely in-frame clones and lacks some. Of 75,000 to 90,000 clones listed, around 90% are singletons. The material sequenced was peripheral blood. All receptors come from an older man with active or convalescent COVID-19. Both conserved end residues are part of each CDR3. D genes are given only for firm matches.

- | TRBJ1-6 | TRBV7-9 | CASSFTQAGVSPLHF | TGTGCCAGCAGCTTTACTCAGGCTGGCGTTTCACCCCTCCACTTT
- | TRBJ2-2 | TRBV3-1/TRBV3-2 | CASSQGQINTGELFF | TGTGCCAGCAGCCAAGGGCAGATAAACACCGGGGAGCTGTTTTTT
- | TRBJ1-2 | TRBV18 | CASSPRVRHLTNYGYTF | TGTGCCAGCTCACCCCGGGTACGTCATCTTACTAACTATGGCTACACCTTC
TRBD1 | TRBJ1-5 | TRBV6-1 | CASSEGDRGRGQPQHF | TGTGCCAGCAGTGAAGGGGACAGGGGACGGGGTCAGCCCCAGCATTTT
TRBD1 | TRBJ2-5 | TRBV18 | CASSRYRGPQETQYF | TGTGCCAGCTCACGATACAGGGGGCCTCAAGAGACCCAGTACTTC
- | TRBJ2-3 | TRBV19 | CASSEGVATDTQYF | TGTGCCAGTAGTGAAGGGGTAGCCACAGATACGCAGTATTTT
- | TRBJ2-1 | TRBV5-1 | CASSFVVGDNEQFF | TGCGCCAGCAGCTTCGTGGTAGGGGACAATGAGCAGTTCTTC
- | TRBJ2-3 | TRBV21-1 | CASSMRYTQYF | TGTGCCAGCAGCATGAGGTATACGCAGTATTTT
- | TRBJ2-3 | TRBV2 | CASRQGSADTQYF | TGTGCCAGCAGACAGGGTTCGGCAGATACGCAGTATTTT
- | TRBJ1-1 | TRBV7-9 | CASSFSWNTEAFF | TGTGCCAGCAGCTTTTCTTGGAACACTGAAGCTTTCTTT
TRBD1 | TRBJ1-4 | TRBV25-1 | CASSDTTGTGGRREKLFF | TGTGCCAGCAGTGACACCACCGGGACAGGGGGTAGGAGGGAAAAACTGTTTTTT
- | TRBJ1-2 | TRBV6-5 | CASIPGRGHGYTF | TGTGCCAGCATCCCGGGCAGGGGCCATGGCTACACCTTC
TRBD2 | TRBJ2-1 | TRBV19 | CASNKGLAVNEQFF | TGTGCCAGTAACAAAGGACTAGCGGTAAATGAGCAGTTCTTC
TRBD1 | TRBJ1-2 | TRBV28 | CASSYSQGRKGYTF | TGTGCCAGCAGTTATTCACAGGGGCGGAAGGGCTACACCTTC
TRBD1 | TRBJ2-1 | TRBV18 | CASSPFGQGNNEQFF | TGTGCCAGCTCACCTTTTGGACAGGGTAACAATGAGCAGTTCTTC
- | TRBJ1-6 | TRBV5-6 | CASSLPGSYSPLHF | TGTGCCAGCAGCTTGCCAGGGTCTTATTCACCCCTCCACTTT